The T cell receptor beta chain described here comes from a study of T cell changes during pregnancy in multiple sclerosis. The repertoire was sequenced with immunoSEQ multiplex PCR; TCRdb's copy has only in-frame clones and lacks some. The sample lists 55,000 to 85,000 clones; approximately 90% were seen once. The V gene's germline CDR1 is GTSNPN and CDR2 SVGIG (reference sequence). V lost 5 bases and J 4 bases, leaving 14 bases between the germline ends. The CDR3 extends over 13 amino acids. The chain uses TRBV30 and TRBJ1-1; no reliable D call. Sequences were derived from peripheral blood, sampled in the third trimester of pregnancy. The receptor was isolated from a female donor with multiple sclerosis, enrolled in a pregnancy study. CDR3 DNA sequence: TGTGCCTGGCGGCGGGTGCGGACCACTGAAGCTTTCTTT. Encoded protein: CAWRRVRTTEAFF. Supplemented by reference TRBV30 and TRBJ1-1, the full variable domain reads SQTIHQWPATLVQPVGSPLSLECTVEGTSNPNLYWYRQAAGRGLQLLFYSVGIGQISSEVPQNLSASRPQDRQFILSSKKLLLSDSGFYLCAWRRVRTTEAFFGQGTRLTVV.